This paragraph reports one T cell receptor beta chain. Its antigen is as yet unknown. The sample comes from a study of CD8 T cells in ankylosing spondylitis. Findings of the study overall: A number of the motif variants had already been described in reactive arthritis synovial fluid and blood. Among TCR beta sequences, a motif of several highly homologous variants appeared characteristic of ankylosing spondylitis blood. Clones tied to disease were said to be significantly enriched in matched ankylosing spondylitis synovial fluid.

The CDR3 sequence is 18 residues long. Germline trimming cut 0 bases from V and 0 bases from J; bases unmatched to any gene: 10. CDR1 SGHRS and CDR2 YFSETQ come from the germline V gene. Quantitative 5'-RACE with molecular barcodes produced the TCR beta libraries. TCRdb used MiXCR to reprocess the 5' RACE reads, holding one entry per CDR3 protein. In the table there are 150,000 to 200,000 distinct CDR3 sequences, around a third of which are singletons. What was sequenced was synovial fluid, either unsorted or a sorted T cell fraction (not recorded which). This clonotype was sampled from a male donor with ankylosing spondylitis. The gene calls are TRBV5-1 and TRBJ2-5; 8 nucleotides line up with TRBD2. For the CDR3, the DNA is TGCGCCAGCAGCTTGGGACTAGCGAATGAACCGTACCAAGAGACCCAGTACTTC. This sequence encodes CASSLGLANEPYQETQYF.